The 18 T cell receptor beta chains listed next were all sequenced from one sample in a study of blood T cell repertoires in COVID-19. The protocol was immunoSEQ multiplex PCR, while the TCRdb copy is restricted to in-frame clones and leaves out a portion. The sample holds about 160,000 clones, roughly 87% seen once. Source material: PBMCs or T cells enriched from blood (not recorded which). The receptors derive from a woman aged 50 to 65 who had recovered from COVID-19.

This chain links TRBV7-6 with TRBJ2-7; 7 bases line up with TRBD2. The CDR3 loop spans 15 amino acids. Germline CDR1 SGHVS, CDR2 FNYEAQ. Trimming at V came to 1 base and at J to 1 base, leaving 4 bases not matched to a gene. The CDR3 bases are TGTGCCAGCAGCTTAGGGGGCGGGAGATCCTACGAGCAGTACTTC. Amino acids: CASSLGGGRSYEQYF.

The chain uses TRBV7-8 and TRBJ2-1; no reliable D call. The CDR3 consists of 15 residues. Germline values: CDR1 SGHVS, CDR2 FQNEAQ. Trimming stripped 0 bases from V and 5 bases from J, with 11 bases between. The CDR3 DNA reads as TGTGCCAGCAGCTTAGCGCTTATTCGGGACAATGAGCAGTTCTTC. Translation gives CASSLALIRDNEQFF.

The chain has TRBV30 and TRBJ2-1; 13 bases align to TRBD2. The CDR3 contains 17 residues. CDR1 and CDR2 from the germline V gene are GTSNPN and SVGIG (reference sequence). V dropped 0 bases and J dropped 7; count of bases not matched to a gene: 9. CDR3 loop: CAWSVSRTSGSRNEQFF. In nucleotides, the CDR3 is TGTGCCTGGAGTGTTTCCCGGACTAGCGGGAGCAGAAATGAGCAGTTCTTC.

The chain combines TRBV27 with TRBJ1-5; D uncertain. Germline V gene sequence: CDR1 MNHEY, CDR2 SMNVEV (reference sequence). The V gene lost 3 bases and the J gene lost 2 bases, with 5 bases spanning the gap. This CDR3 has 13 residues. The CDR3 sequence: CASSFSGNQPQHF. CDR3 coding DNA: TGTGCCAGCAGTTTTTCGGGCAATCAGCCCCAGCATTTT.

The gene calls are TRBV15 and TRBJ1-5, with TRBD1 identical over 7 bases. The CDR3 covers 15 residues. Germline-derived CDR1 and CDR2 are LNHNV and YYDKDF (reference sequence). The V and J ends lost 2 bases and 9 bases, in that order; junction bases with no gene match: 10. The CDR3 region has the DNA TGTGCCACCAGCAGAACCCCAGGGGGGTCTGGGCCCCAGCATTTT. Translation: CATSRTPGGSGPQHF.

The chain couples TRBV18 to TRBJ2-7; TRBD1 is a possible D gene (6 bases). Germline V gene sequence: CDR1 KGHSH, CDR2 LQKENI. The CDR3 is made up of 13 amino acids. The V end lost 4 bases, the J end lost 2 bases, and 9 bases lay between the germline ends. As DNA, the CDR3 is TGTGCCAGCTCACGGGGGCCTCCCTACGAGCAGTACTTC. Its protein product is CASSRGPPYEQYF.

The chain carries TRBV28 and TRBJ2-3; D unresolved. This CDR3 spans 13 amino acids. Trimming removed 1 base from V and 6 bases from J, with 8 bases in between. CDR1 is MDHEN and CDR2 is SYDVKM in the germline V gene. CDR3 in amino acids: CASSLFELDTQYF. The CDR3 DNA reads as TGTGCCAGCAGTTTATTTGAGCTTGATACGCAGTATTTT.

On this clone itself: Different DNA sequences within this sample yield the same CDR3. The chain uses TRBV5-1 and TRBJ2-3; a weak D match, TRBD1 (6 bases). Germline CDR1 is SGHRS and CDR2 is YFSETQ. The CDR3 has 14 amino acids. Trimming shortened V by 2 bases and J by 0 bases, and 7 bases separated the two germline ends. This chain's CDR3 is CASSLQGSTDTQYF. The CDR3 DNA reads TGCGCCAGCAGCTTACAGGGTAGCACAGATACGCAGTATTTT.

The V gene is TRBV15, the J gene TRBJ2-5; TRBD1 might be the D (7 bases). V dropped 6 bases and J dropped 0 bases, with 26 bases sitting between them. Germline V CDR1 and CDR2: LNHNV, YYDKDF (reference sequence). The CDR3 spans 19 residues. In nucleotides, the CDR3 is TGTGCCACCAGTACAGGGGCGACAGGACCAGGGGGGTACCAAGAGACCCAGTACTTC. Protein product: CATSTGATGPGGYQETQYF.

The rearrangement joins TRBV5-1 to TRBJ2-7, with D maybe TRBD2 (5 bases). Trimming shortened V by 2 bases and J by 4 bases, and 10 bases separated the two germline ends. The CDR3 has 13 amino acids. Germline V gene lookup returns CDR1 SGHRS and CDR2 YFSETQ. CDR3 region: CASSFDGEYEQYF. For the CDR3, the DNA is TGCGCCAGCAGCTTTGACGGGGAATACGAGCAGTACTTC. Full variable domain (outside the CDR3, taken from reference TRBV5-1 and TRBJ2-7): KAGVTQTPRYLIKTRGQQVTLSCSPISGHRSVSWYQQTPGQGLQFLFEYFSETQRNKGNFPGRFSGRQFSNSRSEMNVSTLELGDSALYLCASSFDGEYEQYFGPGTRLTVT.

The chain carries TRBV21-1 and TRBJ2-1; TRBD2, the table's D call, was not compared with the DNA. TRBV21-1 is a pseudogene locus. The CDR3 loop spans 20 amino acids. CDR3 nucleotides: TGTGCCAGCAGCAAATTGGTCCCTGGACTAGCGGGACACTCCTACAATGAGCAGTTCTTC. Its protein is CASSKLVPGLAGHSYNEQFF.

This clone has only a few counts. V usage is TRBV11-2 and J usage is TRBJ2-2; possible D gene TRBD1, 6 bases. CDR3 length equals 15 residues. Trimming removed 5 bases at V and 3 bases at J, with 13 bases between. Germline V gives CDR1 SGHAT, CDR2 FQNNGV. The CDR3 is CASSITTGYTGELFF. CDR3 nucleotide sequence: TGTGCCAGCAGCATTACGACAGGTTACACCGGGGAGCTGTTTTTT.

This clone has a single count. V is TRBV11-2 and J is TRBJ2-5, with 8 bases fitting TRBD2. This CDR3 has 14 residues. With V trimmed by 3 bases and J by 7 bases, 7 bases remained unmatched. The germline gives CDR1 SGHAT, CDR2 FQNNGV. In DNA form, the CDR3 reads TGTGCCAGCAGCTTTTCGGGAGGGGGGCTGACCCAGTACTTC. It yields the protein CASSFSGGGLTQYF.

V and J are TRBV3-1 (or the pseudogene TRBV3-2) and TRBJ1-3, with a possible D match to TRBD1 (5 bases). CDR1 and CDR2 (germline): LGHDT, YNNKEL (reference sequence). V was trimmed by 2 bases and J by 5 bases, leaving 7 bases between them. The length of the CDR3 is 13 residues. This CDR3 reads CASSQNRRNTIYF. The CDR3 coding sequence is TGTGCCAGCAGCCAAAACAGGAGAAACACCATATATTTT.

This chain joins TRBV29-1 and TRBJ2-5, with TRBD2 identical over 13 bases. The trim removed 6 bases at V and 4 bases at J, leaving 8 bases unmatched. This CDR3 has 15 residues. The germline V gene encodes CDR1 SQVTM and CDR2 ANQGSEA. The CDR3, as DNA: TGCAGCGTCCCTAGGACTAGCGGGAGCCCAGAGACCCAGTACTTC. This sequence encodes CSVPRTSGSPETQYF.

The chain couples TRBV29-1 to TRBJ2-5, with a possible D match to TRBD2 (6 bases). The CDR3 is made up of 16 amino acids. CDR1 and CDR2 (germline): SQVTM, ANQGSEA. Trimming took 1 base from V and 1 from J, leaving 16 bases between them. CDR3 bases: TGCAGCGTTGAAGTAGCGCGGGACGTACTCCAAGAGACCCAGTACTTC. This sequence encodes CSVEVARDVLQETQYF. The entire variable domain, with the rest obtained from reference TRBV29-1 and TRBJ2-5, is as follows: SAVISQKPSRDICQRGTSLTIQCQVDSQVTMMFWYRQQPGQSLTLIATANQGSEATYESGFVIDKFPISRPNLTFSTLTVSNMSPEDSSIYLCSVEVARDVLQETQYFGPGTRLLVL.

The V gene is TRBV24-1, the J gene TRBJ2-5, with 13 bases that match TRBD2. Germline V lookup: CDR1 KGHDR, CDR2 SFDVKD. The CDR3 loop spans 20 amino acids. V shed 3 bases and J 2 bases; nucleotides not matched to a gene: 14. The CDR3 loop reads CATSDPLAGGPGAFQETQYF. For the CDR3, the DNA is TGTGCCACCAGTGATCCACTAGCGGGAGGGCCGGGGGCCTTTCAAGAGACCCAGTACTTC.

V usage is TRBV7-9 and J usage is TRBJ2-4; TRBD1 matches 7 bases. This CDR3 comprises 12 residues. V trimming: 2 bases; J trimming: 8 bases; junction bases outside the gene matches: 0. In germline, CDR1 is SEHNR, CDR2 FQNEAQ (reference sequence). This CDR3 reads CASSLTGDIQYF. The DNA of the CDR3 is TGTGCCAGCAGCTTAACAGGGGACATTCAGTACTTC.